This T cell receptor (beta chain) was recovered during a study of CD8 T cells in ankylosing spondylitis. In making TCR beta libraries, quantitative 5'-RACE with molecular barcodes was used. TCRdb passed the 5' RACE reads through MiXCR, listing each CDR3 protein once. Among under 950,000 distinct CDR3 sequences, 19% were seen once, and the ten largest hold 15% to 20%. On this clonotype: Its target is not known.

Notes on the study in general: A TCR beta motif made of fewer than ten highly homologous variants seemed typical of ankylosing spondylitis blood. A CD8+ phenotype characterized the disease-linked clones, which were relatively rare in peripheral blood. Disease-associated clones were reportedly significantly overrepresented in matched ankylosing spondylitis synovial fluid.

This CDR3 is 15 amino acids long. The ends were cut back, 6 bases at V and 2 bases at J, with 16 bases in the middle. Germline V lookup: CDR1 MNHEY, CDR2 SVGEGT. J is TRBJ2-5 and V is TRBV6-2 or TRBV6-3, with D possibly matching TRBD2 (6 bases). The receptor was derived from a male donor with ankylosing spondylitis. Sequences were obtained from blood, either unsorted or a sorted T cell fraction (not recorded which). The chain's CDR3 is CASRLYRGVQETQYF. The CDR3 nucleotides are TGTGCCAGCAGATTGTACCGCGGGGTACAAGAGACCCAGTACTTC.